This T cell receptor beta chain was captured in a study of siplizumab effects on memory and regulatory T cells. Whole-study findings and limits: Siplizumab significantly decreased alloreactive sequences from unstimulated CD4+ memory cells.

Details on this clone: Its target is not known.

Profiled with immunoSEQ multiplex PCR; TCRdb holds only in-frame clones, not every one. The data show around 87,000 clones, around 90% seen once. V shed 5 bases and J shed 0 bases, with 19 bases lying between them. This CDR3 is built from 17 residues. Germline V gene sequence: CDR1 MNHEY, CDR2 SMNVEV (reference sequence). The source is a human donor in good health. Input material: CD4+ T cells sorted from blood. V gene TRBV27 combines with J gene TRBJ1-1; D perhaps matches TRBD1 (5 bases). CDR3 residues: CASSRIGGGSMNTEAFF. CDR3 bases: TGTGCCAGCAGTCGAATTGGGGGTGGGAGCATGAACACTGAAGCTTTCTTT.